This is a list of T cell receptor beta chains from one sample in a study of control samples from healthy donors and cancer patients. TCRdb's table, derived via immunoSEQ multiplex PCR, lists solely in-frame clones and lacks some. Among 390,000 or so clones, 90% were seen once, and the ten largest hold around 6.4%. Sequencing used PBMCs. Receptors were obtained from a man between 35 and 55 years old with head and neck cancer. The CDR3 runs from the conserved cysteine through the conserved F or W. The D gene is left open where the match is weak. The listing skips clone size in some rows; elsewhere it reads once, few, many or a size class.

abundance	v_gene	d_gene	j_gene	CDR3aa	CDR3nt
NA	TRBV6-2/TRBV6-3	NA	TRBJ2-1	CASSYWNNEQFF	TGTGCCAGCAGTTATTGGAACAATGAGCAGTTCTTC
NA	TRBV28	NA	TRBJ2-3	CASVTSAKGDTQYF	TGTGCCAGCGTCACGTCGGCCAAGGGGGATACGCAGTATTTT
NA	TRBV7-2	NA	TRBJ1-1	CASSLAGGGYTEAFF	TGTGCCAGCAGCTTAGCGGGAGGGGGGTACACTGAAGCTTTCTTT
few	TRBV11-2	TRBD1	TRBJ1-1	CASSWDRHTEAFF	TGTGCCAGCAGCTGGGACAGACACACTGAAGCTTTCTTT
NA	TRBV7-9	TRBD2	TRBJ2-7	CASSPHPLAVLVEQYF	TGTGCCAGCAGCCCTCACCCCCTAGCGGTCTTGGTCGAGCAGTACTTC
NA	TRBV4-3	TRBD1	TRBJ2-6	CASSQVGDRAIGANVLTF	TGCGCCAGCAGCCAAGTTGGGGACAGAGCTATCGGGGCCAACGTCCTGACTTTC
NA	TRBV19	TRBD1	TRBJ2-3	CASGQGGTDTQYF	TGTGCCAGTGGGCAGGGGGGCACAGATACGCAGTATTTT
NA	TRBV5-4	NA	TRBJ1-1	CASSWGPVNTEAFF	TGTGCCAGCAGCTGGGGGCCGGTGAACACTGAAGCTTTCTTT
NA	TRBV18	TRBD1	TRBJ2-2	CASSPSGQANTGELFF	TGTGCCAGCTCACCATCGGGACAGGCGAACACCGGGGAGCTGTTTTTT
NA	TRBV27	NA	TRBJ1-2	CASTEGSQNYTF	TGTGCCAGCACCGAAGGCAGTCAGAACTACACCTTC
NA	TRBV3-1/TRBV3-2	NA	TRBJ1-5	CASSQDQNNQPQHF	TGTGCCAGCAGCCAAGATCAGAACAATCAGCCCCAGCATTTT
NA	TRBV28	NA	TRBJ1-3	CASSLVPSGNTIYF	TGTGCCAGCAGTTTGGTCCCCTCTGGAAACACCATATATTTT
NA	TRBV9	TRBD1	TRBJ2-7	CASSAQGLVDEQYF	TGTGCCAGCAGCGCACAGGGGCTTGTTGACGAGCAGTACTTC
NA	TRBV12-3/TRBV12-4	NA	TRBJ1-5	CASSLAGVQPQHF	TGTGCCAGCAGTTTAGCAGGGGTTCAGCCCCAGCATTTT
NA	TRBV19	TRBD1	TRBJ2-7	CASSTRDRVNEQYF	TGTGCCAGTAGTACCCGGGACAGGGTCAACGAGCAGTACTTC
NA	TRBV19	NA	TRBJ1-1	CASSSTGDTEAFF	TGTGCCAGTAGTTCGACGGGGGACACTGAAGCTTTCTTT
few	TRBV28	NA	TRBJ1-1	CASSLLAESSTEAFF	TGTGCCAGCAGTTTATTGGCGGAGTCGAGCACTGAAGCTTTCTTT
once	TRBV28	TRBD1	TRBJ1-5	CASRPDRGQGSNQPQHF	TGTGCCAGCAGACCTGACAGGGGGCAAGGTAGCAATCAGCCCCAGCATTTT
NA	TRBV28	NA	TRBJ2-1	CASSPGRTREQFF	TGTGCCAGCAGCCCCGGACGGACGAGGGAGCAGTTCTTC
NA	TRBV20-1	NA	TRBJ2-1	CSASLQGNNEQFF	TGCAGTGCTAGTCTCCAGGGAAACAATGAGCAGTTCTTC
NA	TRBV27	NA	TRBJ2-7	CASRPIGTAYYEQYF	TGTGCCAGCAGACCAATAGGGACGGCTTACTACGAGCAGTACTTC
NA	TRBV7-9	NA	TRBJ2-2	CASTSSPGKGIGNTGELFF	TGTGCCAGCACCTCATCCCCCGGTAAGGGGATTGGAAACACCGGGGAGCTGTTTTTT
NA	TRBV5-8	TRBD1	TRBJ2-5	CASRSTGGLGETQYF	TGTGCCAGCAGGTCGACAGGGGGACTTGGGGAGACCCAGTACTTC
NA	TRBV11-2	TRBD1	TRBJ2-7	CASSLGDRGYEQYF	TGTGCCAGCAGCTTAGGGGACAGGGGCTACGAGCAGTACTTC
NA	TRBV10-3	NA	TRBJ1-1	CAISGFAGRDTEAFF	TGTGCCATCAGTGGGTTCGCGGGGCGAGACACTGAAGCTTTCTTT
NA	TRBV10-2	TRBD2	TRBJ2-7	CASSPGLAGDLYEQYF	TGCGCCAGCAGCCCGGGACTAGCGGGGGACCTATACGAGCAGTACTTC
NA	TRBV2	NA	TRBJ2-7	CASKGGEQYF	TGTGCCAGCAAGGGAGGAGAGCAGTACTTC
NA	TRBV5-6	TRBD2	TRBJ2-7	CASSLGLAGGLDEQYF	TGTGCCAGCAGCTTGGGGCTAGCGGGGGGGCTCGACGAGCAGTACTTC
NA	TRBV4-3	TRBD1	TRBJ2-2	CASSPGSGTATGELFF	TGCGCCAGCAGCCCTGGATCCGGGACAGCCACCGGGGAGCTGTTTTTT
NA	TRBV27	TRBD2	TRBJ2-2	CASARGTSVTGELFF	TGTGCCAGTGCACGAGGGACTAGTGTTACCGGGGAGCTGTTTTTT
NA	TRBV11-2	TRBD1	TRBJ2-7	CASSLDSGTANSYEQYF	TGTGCCAGCAGCTTAGATAGTGGGACAGCGAACTCCTACGAGCAGTACTTC
NA	TRBV7-9	TRBD2	TRBJ2-7	CASSPTSGITYEQYF	TGTGCCAGCAGCCCGACTAGCGGTATTACCTACGAGCAGTACTTC
NA	TRBV9	TRBD2	TRBJ2-5	CASSAIAGGPGTQYF	TGTGCCAGCAGCGCTATAGCGGGAGGGCCGGGGACCCAGTACTTC
NA	TRBV24-1	NA	TRBJ2-5	CATSDLRSGETQYF	TGTGCCACCAGTGATTTGCGGTCGGGGGAGACCCAGTACTTC
NA	TRBV6-2/TRBV6-3	NA	TRBJ1-5	CASSRAGASEGNQLQHF	TGTGCCAGCAGCAGGGCCGGGGCCTCGGAGGGCAATCAGCTCCAGCATTTT
NA	TRBV20-1	NA	TRBJ2-7	CSASLSRNSYEQYF	TGCAGTGCTAGTCTGTCCCGGAACTCCTACGAGCAGTACTTC
once	TRBV6-5	NA	TRBJ1-1	CASSSPQGIAFF	TGTGCCAGCAGTTCCCCTCAGGGTATAGCTTTCTTT
NA	TRBV11-3	TRBD2	TRBJ2-3	CASSFTTSARGTDTQYF	TGTGCCAGCAGCTTCACGACTAGCGCCAGGGGCACAGATACGCAGTATTTT
NA	TRBV10-1	NA	TRBJ2-7	CASSERGRRGQYF	TGCGCCAGCAGTGAACGGGGGCGCAGAGGGCAGTACTTC
once	TRBV5-1	TRBD2	TRBJ2-5	CASSPRRTSGTNGAETQYF	TGCGCCAGCAGCCCGAGACGGACTAGCGGTACTAATGGGGCAGAGACCCAGTACTTC
NA	TRBV11-1	TRBD1	TRBJ2-7	CASSFGGQGISYEQYF	TGTGCCAGCAGCTTCGGGGGACAGGGCATCTCCTACGAGCAGTACTTC
NA	TRBV11-2	NA	TRBJ1-1	CASSFTTTNTEAFF	TGTGCCAGCAGCTTCACGACGACGAACACTGAAGCTTTCTTT
NA	TRBV6-2/TRBV6-3	TRBD2	TRBJ2-1	CASRPHTSGTDNEQFF	TGTGCCAGCAGGCCTCATACTAGCGGGACTGACAATGAGCAGTTCTTC
NA	TRBV7-8	NA	TRBJ2-3	CASTVWRVADTQYF	TGTGCCAGCACCGTATGGAGAGTTGCAGATACGCAGTATTTT
NA	TRBV18	NA	TRBJ1-1	CASSPGRGGNTEAFF	TGTGCCAGCTCACCAGGCAGGGGTGGTAACACTGAAGCTTTCTTT
NA	TRBV3-1/TRBV3-2	TRBD2	TRBJ2-2	CASSQTGGPDTGELFF	TGTGCCAGCAGTCAGACGGGGGGGCCAGACACCGGGGAGCTGTTTTTT
NA	TRBV2	TRBD2	TRBJ2-5	CASSHPSYGLAGEETQYF	TGTGCCAGCAGCCATCCAAGTTACGGACTAGCGGGGGAAGAGACCCAGTACTTC
NA	TRBV27	TRBD1	TRBJ1-1	CASSPLDRVTEAFF	TGTGCCAGCAGTCCCCTAGACAGGGTAACTGAAGCTTTCTTT
NA	TRBV4-1	NA	TRBJ1-5	CASSQGDIAGPQHF	TGCGCCAGCAGCCAAGGGGACATCGCTGGGCCCCAGCATTTT
NA	TRBV9	TRBD2	TRBJ2-3	CASSVAASGRNIDTQYF	TGTGCCAGCAGCGTAGCGGCTAGCGGGAGGAACATAGATACGCAGTATTTT
once	TRBV5-1	TRBD1	TRBJ1-4	CASSLQGADEKLFF	TGCGCCAGCAGCTTACAGGGGGCGGATGAAAAACTGTTTTTT
NA	TRBV5-1	NA	TRBJ1-1	CASSLASNTEAFF	TGCGCCAGCAGCTTGGCTTCGAACACTGAAGCTTTCTTT
NA	TRBV27	TRBD1	TRBJ1-2	CASSFTGDYGYTF	TGTGCCAGCAGTTTTACAGGGGACTATGGCTACACCTTC
NA	TRBV6-5	TRBD1	TRBJ1-3	CASRGQALSGNTIYF	TGTGCCAGCAGGGGACAGGCCTTATCCGGAAACACCATATATTTT
NA	TRBV27	TRBD2	TRBJ2-3	CASSRASGVRGDTQYF	TGTGCCAGCAGTCGCGCCAGCGGGGTAAGAGGGGATACGCAGTATTTT
NA	TRBV18	TRBD1	TRBJ1-1	CASSPNRGDTEAFF	TGTGCCAGCTCACCCAACAGGGGAGACACTGAAGCTTTCTTT
NA	TRBV19	NA	TRBJ1-1	CASSIANGNTEAFF	TGTGCCAGTAGTATTGCAAATGGCAACACTGAAGCTTTCTTT